Sequencing of this TCR beta chain was carried out in a study of T cell responses to AZD1222 COVID-19 vaccine (dated by TCRdb to the early 2020s). Some background on the complete study: AZD1222 recipients with second doses at about 4 weeks or about 12 weeks were pooled, because spike-specific TCR depth and breadth did not differ between schedules. TCR sequencing was performed for roughly 250 trial participants, of whom around 200 were given two doses of AZD1222 and approximately 25 were given two doses of MenACWY control vaccine. Trial participants were enrolled by age into 18-55, 56-69 and 70-plus year subgroups, with 148, 28 and 57 TCR-sequenced participants respectively. Overall results and qualifications from the work: Conclusions about previously exposed vaccinees are limited, since just 5 to 7 AZD1222 recipients were seropositive for SARS-CoV-2 at baseline. The whole spike protein was spanned by vaccine-associated CD4 TCRs, and dominant responses were seen in regions 160-218 and 743-854. In the small 56-69-year group, the increase in depth fell short of significance, most likely because of low power. Spike-specific TCR breadth and depth rose significantly after two AZD1222 doses compared with day 0 and with MenACWY recipients. Participants were mostly white British, with more females than males. The authors suggested clonal diversity may have been underestimated. Because no day 14 peak-response samples were available, the repertoires could be characterized only after the peak T cell response. Reportedly, close to half of the unique spike-specific TCRs recognized epitopes lying outside the regions that are mutated in the B.1.351 and B.1.1.7 variants.

The CDR3 regions of human TCRbeta chains were analyzed by immunosequencing. In the authors' own workflow: Repertoire TCRs were checked for matches against a reference library of SARS-CoV-2-specific TCRs that had been generated using the MIRA antigen-specificity platform. Breadth was defined as the fraction of unique TCRs that were SARS-CoV-2-associated, and depth was defined as the fraction of total T cells that were SARS-CoV-2-associated. Using the MIRA data, each spike-specific TCR was assigned both to the spike region to which the TCR was reactive and to a CD4 or CD8 class. Log10-transformed breadth and depth values were compared by one-way ANOVA with Sidak's multiple comparisons tests. The source is immuneACCESS, and TCRdb retained only in-frame sequences with V and J called. Part of the clones is not carried over; for the studies checked, unresolved V genes explain less than half of this, and the remainder is unexplained. That table gives V, J and clone size, and the DNA gave D and trimming. The sample table holds nearly 100,000 clones, of which approximately 91% were seen once. Jointly, the top ten make up less than 3.5% of the sample.

The time point label, read with the paper, signifies: baseline before first vaccination. Vaccinee samples came from UK trials COV001 and COV002, including a single-blind randomized controlled phase 2/3 trial of AZD1222 (ChAdOx1 nCoV-19) in healthy adults. For TCRbeta chain sequencing, PBMC samples were collected from trial participants at day 0 and at day 28 after the second dose. In the case of this clone: Its antigen is unknown. Per-base quality was not reported, and no clone a single base away is much larger than it.

The sample here was peripheral blood, taken on day 0 of AZD1222 vaccination. This TCR came from an adult in good health.

The encoded CDR3 is CASSLGLQGTEAFF. The DNA is as follows: TGTGCCAGCAGCTTAGGTCTACAGGGCACTGAAGCTTTCTTT. The receptor chain draws on TRBV7-8 and TRBJ1-1; TRBD1 might be the D gene, on 6 matching bases. V and J are truncated by 1 base and 4 bases respectively, leaving an intervening sequence of 10 bases. CDR3 length: 14 amino acids, cysteine to phenylalanine. The DNA shown is the 42-base CDR3, in frame from base 1. CDR1 SGHVS and CDR2 FQNEAQ were looked up in the germline V gene.